Below, one T cell receptor beta chain is given with its context. The antigen is unknown. Looked up from germline, CDR1 is KGHSH and CDR2 is LQKENI. The CDR3 covers 15 residues. Losses at the gene ends were 1 base for V and 4 bases for J; bases not matched to a gene: 2. The source of the sample is a study of cytomegalovirus exposure and HLA in healthy donors. The overall study: Findings of an earlier analysis included 110 million or so unique TCR beta sequences from roughly 190 million T cells.

PCR amplification relied on 60 Vbeta primers (plus 13 Jbeta primers). Repertoires were generated with immunoSEQ multiplex PCR, while TCRdb's copy carries only in-frame clones and drops some. The sample has 310,000 or so clones; 80% to 90% are singletons. General study points: A missense variant in DCLRE1C was later tied to TCR beta V- and J-gene trimming. The classifier reportedly diagnosed cytomegalovirus status with high sensitivity and specificity.

The chain employs TRBV18 and TRBJ2-1, with 9 nucleotides matching TRBD2. The receptor's source is a woman between 18 and 29 years old in good health and CMV-seronegative. Sequenced: PBMCs. The CDR3 loop is CASSPLAGVYNEQFF. The CDR3 DNA is TGTGCCAGCTCACCACTAGCGGGGGTTTACAATGAGCAGTTCTTC.